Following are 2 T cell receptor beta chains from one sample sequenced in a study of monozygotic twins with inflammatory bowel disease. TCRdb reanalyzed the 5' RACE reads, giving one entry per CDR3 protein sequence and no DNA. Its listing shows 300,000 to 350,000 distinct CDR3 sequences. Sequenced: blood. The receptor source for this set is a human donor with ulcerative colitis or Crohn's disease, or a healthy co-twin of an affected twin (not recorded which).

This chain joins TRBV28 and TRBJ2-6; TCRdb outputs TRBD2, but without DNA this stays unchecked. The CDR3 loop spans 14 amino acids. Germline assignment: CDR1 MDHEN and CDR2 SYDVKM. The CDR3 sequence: CASSGPTGANVLTF. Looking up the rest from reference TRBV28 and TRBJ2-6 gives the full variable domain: DVKVTQSSRYLVKRTGEKVFLECVQDMDHENMFWYRQDPGLGLRLIYFSYDVKMKEKGDIPEGYSVSREKKERFSLILESASTNQTSMYLCASSGPTGANVLTFGAGSRLTVL.

The CDR3: CASRYGTGYSGSPLHF. This chain links TRBV6-1 with TRBJ1-6; TCRdb names TRBD1, which stays unverified in the absence of DNA. CDR1 MNHNS and CDR2 SASEGT come from the germline V gene. This CDR3 comprises 16 residues.